These 11 T cell receptor beta chains were all obtained from the same sample, sequenced in a study of T-cell memory formation after mild COVID-19. TCRdb redid the calling of the 5' RACE reads with MiXCR, one entry per CDR3 protein. The sample includes around 200,000 distinct CDR3 sequences, approximately 17% of them seen just once. The sample comprised PBMCs or a T cell subset sorted from them (not recorded which). These receptors all stem from a man aged 18 to 29 who had mild COVID-19 (a few samples of this study predate the infection). Cell type and time point are not known.

V and J are TRBV5-1 and TRBJ2-1; a possible D gene is TRBD1 (6 bases). Trimming took 0 bases from V and 9 from J, leaving 16 bases between them. Germline-derived CDR1 and CDR2 are SGHRS and YFSETQ. The CDR3 has 15 amino acids. The CDR3 spells CASSLEQGALGEQFF. The CDR3 DNA reads as TGCGCCAGCAGCTTGGAACAGGGCGCCCTCGGTGAGCAGTTCTTC.

This clonotype was picked up many times. The chain joins TRBV12-3 or TRBV12-4 to TRBJ2-7; D ambiguous. CDR3 size: 11 residues. V lost 6 bases and J 4 bases, leaving 7 bases between the germline ends. The DNA for the CDR3 is TGTGCCAGCAGAGGATATTACGAGCAGTACTTC. It is translated as CASRGYYEQYF.

The chain uses TRBV5-1 and TRBJ1-4; no definite D call. The V and J ends lost 5 bases and 0 bases respectively, with 11 bases between them. Germline values: CDR1 SGHRS, CDR2 YFSETQ. The CDR3 spans 15 residues. The CDR3 loop is CASSATRATNEKLFF. CDR3 in DNA: TGCGCCAGCAGTGCAACACGTGCAACTAATGAAAAACTGTTTTTT.

This clonotype was observed a few times. This sequence joins TRBV11-3 and TRBJ2-3, with D perhaps matching TRBD2 (5 bases). The V end lost 5 bases, the J end lost 2 bases, and 8 bases lay between the germline ends. Germline V gene sequence: CDR1 SGHNT, CDR2 YENEEA. The CDR3 spans 13 residues. In nucleotides, the CDR3 is TGTGCCAGCAGCACGGGGTACACAGATACGCAGTATTTT. Translated, it gives CASSTGYTDTQYF.

This clonotype was detected a few times. This chain connects TRBV18 to TRBJ2-2; the D call may be TRBD1 or TRBD2 (6 bases each). The germline CDR1 and CDR2 sequences are KGHSH and LQKENI. This CDR3 region has 16 residues. V gave up 0 bases and J gave up 9 bases, with 17 bases separating them. CDR3 in DNA: TGTGCCAGCTCACCACCTGAGGGGGGTCCCCACCGGGAGCTGTTTTTT. Amino acid sequence: CASSPPEGGPHRELFF. Full variable domain (remainder filled in from reference TRBV18 and TRBJ2-2): NAGVMQNPRHLVRRRGQEARLRCSPMKGHSHVYWYRQLPEEGLKFMVYLQKENIIDESGMPKERFSAEFPKEGPSILRIQQVVRGDSAAYFCASSPPEGGPHRELFFGEGSRLTVL.

This clonotype has a handful of counts. The J gene is TRBJ1-5, the V gene TRBV20-1; TRBD1 is a possible D gene (5 bases). CDR1 and CDR2 from the germline V gene are DFQATT and SNEGSKA (reference sequence). The CDR3 is made up of 15 amino acids. Trimming pared 0 bases from V and 4 bases from J, leaving 13 bases between. The CDR3 spells CSARDLREGNQPQHF. Written as DNA, the CDR3 is TGCAGTGCTAGAGATTTGCGGGAGGGGAATCAGCCCCAGCATTTT.

This sequence joins TRBV14 and TRBJ1-1, with D possibly matching TRBD1 (6 bases). Germline values: CDR1 SGHDN, CDR2 FVKESK. The CDR3 consists of 15 residues. Trimming shortened V by 0 bases and J by 7 bases, and 15 bases separated the two germline ends. CDR3 sequence reads: CASSQDSGASIEAFF. The CDR3 nucleotides read TGTGCCAGCAGCCAAGATTCGGGGGCGAGTATTGAAGCTTTCTTT. Using reference TRBV14 and TRBJ1-1 for the parts outside the CDR3, the full variable domain is EAGVTQFPSHSVIEKGQTVTLRCDPISGHDNLYWYRRVMGKEIKFLLHFVKESKQDESGMPNNRFLAERTGGTYSTLKVQPAELEDSGVYFCASSQDSGASIEAFFGQGTRLTVV.

V usage is TRBV29-1 and J usage is TRBJ1-1, with 7 bases that match TRBD1. The germline V gene encodes CDR1 SQVTM and CDR2 ANQGSEA. V lost 5 bases, J lost 9 bases, and 18 bases stayed unmatched. The CDR3 contains 15 residues. CDR3 protein: CSVCMLGRGQQQAFF. The DNA for the CDR3 is TGCAGCGTTTGTATGTTAGGGAGGGGACAGCAGCAAGCTTTCTTT.

This clonotype has more than one count but fewer than ten. The chain is built from TRBV4-1 and TRBJ1-5; 7 bases are a match to TRBD1. In germline, CDR1 is MGHRA, CDR2 YSYEKL. The CDR3 covers 16 residues. V was pared by 1 base and J by 3 bases, with 6 bases of the junction left unmatched. CDR3 residues: CASSQGSTGANQPQHF. The DNA for the CDR3 is TGCGCCAGCAGCCAAGGGAGCACAGGGGCCAATCAGCCCCAGCATTTT.

This clonotype has only a few counts. The chain is built from TRBV7-2 and TRBJ1-6; D gene ambiguous. The CDR3 has 15 amino acids. Germline assignment: CDR1 SGHTA and CDR2 FQGNSA. V shed 2 bases and J shed 2 bases, with 7 bases lying between them. CDR3 sequence: CASSLLGAYNSPLHF. Here the CDR3 DNA reads TGTGCCAGCAGCTTACTCGGGGCCTATAATTCACCCCTCCACTTT.

V usage is TRBV7-9 and J usage is TRBJ2-7; D call uncertain. Germline CDR1 is SEHNR and CDR2 is FQNEAQ (reference sequence). Trimming took 1 base from V and 7 from J, leaving 8 bases between them. The CDR3 consists of 12 residues. The CDR3 DNA follows: TGTGCCAGCAGCTTAGGAATCGGGGAGCAGTACTTC. Its protein is CASSLGIGEQYF.